This paragraph reports one T cell receptor (beta chain). The target antigen is unknown. The data stem from a study of vaccination and CD4 T cells after COVID-19. Cultured CD4+ T cell DNA was sequenced using the Oncomine TCR Beta short-read assay. TCRdb reprocessed the PCR reads via MiXCR and lists one record per CDR3 protein. Found here are some 16,000 distinct CDR3 sequences, approximately 52% of them singletons; the top ten hold about 14%. CDR1 is LNHDA and CDR2 is SQIVND in the germline V gene (reference sequence). V dropped 11 bases and J dropped 6 bases, with 16 bases sitting between them. CDR3 length equals 13 residues. Treatment in this sample: roughly ten-day PBMC culture with coronavirus spike peptide pools or control peptides (ViraFEST assay). With peptide pools, ViraFEST first expanded antigen-specific T cells and afterwards sequenced their TCRs. Peptide pools at 8.5 to 10 ug/ml stimulated under 2.5 million PBMCs per well with 10 IU/ml IL-2.

The J gene is TRBJ2-2, the V gene TRBV19; D may be TRBD1 (5 bases). This clonotype originated in a human donor who had recovered from COVID-19. The sample taken for sequencing was CD4+ T cells from blood, cultured in vitro. CDR3 loop: CASLGHFPGELFF. Here the CDR3 DNA reads TGTGCCTCCCTGGGGCACTTCCCCGGGGAGCTGTTTTTT.